These 17 T cell receptor beta chains share one sample of origin, sequenced in a study of CD8+ T cells in alopecia areata. Reverse transcribed after extraction, RNA yielded cDNA as the sequencing template. Produced via immunoSEQ multiplex PCR; TCRdb's table is partial and in-frame only. The sample has about 56,000 clones, around 96% seen once. The sample here was CD8+ T cells sorted from blood, taken at week 0. The source is a human donor with alopecia areata.

The chain is built from TRBV4-3 and TRBJ1-1; 9 positions agree with TRBD1. Trimming removed 3 bases from V and 1 base from J; junction bases left unmatched: 3. Germline V lookup: CDR1 LGHNA, CDR2 YSLEER. The CDR3 has 15 residues. In nucleotides, the CDR3 is TGCGCCAGCAGCCAGTGGGGACAGGGGAACACTGAAGCTTTCTTT. Translation: CASSQWGQGNTEAFF.

This chain connects TRBV7-2 to TRBJ2-7; the match to TRBD1 covers 9 bases. The J segment lost 3 bases and the V segment lost 2 bases, leaving 5 bases of the junction unmatched. Germline V lookup: CDR1 SGHTA, CDR2 FQGNSA. This CDR3 is built from 15 residues. The DNA for the CDR3 is TGTGCCAGCAGCTTACCCATGGGACAGGGCTACGAGCAGTACTTC. Amino acids: CASSLPMGQGYEQYF.

V and J are TRBV7-9 and TRBJ2-1; TRBD1 agrees at 8 bases. The CDR3 spans 15 residues. The germline V gene encodes CDR1 SEHNR and CDR2 FQNEAQ (reference sequence). With 6 bases clipped from V and 7 bases from J, the junction kept 11 bases outside the gene matches. The DNA of the CDR3 is TGTGCCAGCAGACCTCAGGACAGGGTGTTAAATGAGCAGTTCTTC. Its translation: CASRPQDRVLNEQFF.

The genes are TRBV4-1 and TRBJ2-7; D not resolved. CDR1 is MGHRA, CDR2 YSYEKL, per germline. The ends were cut back, 0 bases at V and 2 bases at J, with 14 bases in the middle. This CDR3 has 16 amino acids. The CDR3 sequence: CASSQDPGLSPYEQYF. CDR3 bases: TGCGCCAGCAGCCAAGATCCGGGTCTTAGTCCCTACGAGCAGTACTTC.

The chain joins TRBV11-2 to TRBJ2-3, with D possibly matching TRBD2 (6 bases). CDR3 length: 17 residues. Trimming took 3 bases from V and 0 from J, leaving 16 bases between them. Germline V lookup: CDR1 SGHAT, CDR2 FQNNGV. The DNA of the CDR3 is TGTGCCAGCAGCTTTAGCGGATATATAACGAGCACAGATACGCAGTATTTT. This gives the protein CASSFSGYITSTDTQYF.

This chain links TRBV7-8 with TRBJ2-1; D gene uncertain. CDR3 length equals 17 residues. Germline V gene data show CDR1 as SGHVS and CDR2 as FQNEAQ. With 3 bases removed from V and 7 bases from J, the gap between germline ends came to 22 bases. The CDR3 region has the DNA TGTGCCAGCAGCTTCCGGGTCAACGCCCCCGAGGCGAATGAGCAGTTCTTC. This translates into CASSFRVNAPEANEQFF.

The chain joins TRBV5-4 to TRBJ1-2; D is perhaps TRBD1 (5 bases). This CDR3 comprises 12 residues. Looked up from germline, CDR1 is SGHNT and CDR2 is YYREEE (reference sequence). Deletions cut 4 bases from V and 7 bases from J, with 11 bases between. The CDR3 DNA is TGTGCCAGCAGCCTGGGACCCGCTGGCTACACCTTC. Translated, it gives CASSLGPAGYTF.

The rearrangement uses TRBV4-3 and TRBJ2-1; TRBD2 aligns across 7 bases. CDR3 length: 16 amino acids. Trimming cost V 0 bases and J 5 bases; bases outside gene matches: 7. Germline-derived CDR1 and CDR2 are LGHNA and YSLEER. CDR3 in amino acids: CASSQEGGTPNNEQFF. DNA for the CDR3: TGCGCCAGCAGCCAAGAGGGGGGGACTCCCAACAATGAGCAGTTCTTC.

In this sample, this clone turned up once. The chain links TRBV6-1 to TRBJ2-7, with D unclear. There are 11 residues in the CDR3. Germline-derived CDR1 and CDR2 are MNHNS and SASEGT. Trimming took 2 bases from V and 5 from J, leaving 4 bases between them. The CDR3 protein is CASSESHEQYF. The CDR3 coding sequence is TGTGCCAGCAGTGAATCCCACGAGCAGTACTTC.

The table lists this clone with a count of one. The J gene is TRBJ2-2, the V gene TRBV6-5; D is ambiguous. The V end was cut by 0 bases, the J end by 6 bases, with 14 bases between. CDR1 and CDR2 from the germline V gene are MNHEY and SVGAGI. The CDR3 loop spans 16 amino acids. CDR3 coding DNA: TGTGCCAGCAGTTACTCAATCTTAACCGCCCCCGGGGAGCTGTTTTTT. This gives the protein CASSYSILTAPGELFF.

The chain combines TRBV4-3 with TRBJ1-5; tentatively, D is TRBD1 (5 bases). Germline V gives CDR1 LGHNA, CDR2 YSLEER. The V gene lost 0 bases and the J gene lost 2 bases, with 14 bases spanning the gap. The CDR3 contains 17 residues. CDR3 bases: TGCGCCAGCAGCCAAGATAGGTTTGCAGGGCGCAATCAGCCCCAGCATTTT. Translating gives CASSQDRFAGRNQPQHF.

The CDR3 protein is CAIRALGLAGDYNEQFF. DNA for the CDR3: TGTGCCATCAGGGCCCTTGGACTAGCGGGGGACTACAATGAGCAGTTCTTC. The chain links TRBV10-3 to TRBJ2-1; 13 positions match TRBD2. V lost 6 bases and J lost 3; bases outside the gene matches: 8. The CDR3 totals 17 residues. CDR1 is ENHRY and CDR2 is SYGVKD in the germline V gene.

The V and J genes are TRBV7-2 and TRBJ2-7; D tentatively reads TRBD1 or TRBD2 (5 bases each). CDR3 length equals 15 residues. Per germline, CDR1 SGHTA and CDR2 FQGNSA. Between the trimmed V and J ends, which lost 0 bases and 1 base, there was a span of 10 bases. CDR3 amino acids: CASSLAPGPSYEQYF. CDR3 DNA: TGTGCCAGCAGCTTAGCGCCGGGACCTTCCTACGAGCAGTACTTC.

The chain recombines TRBV4-1 with TRBJ2-5; D remains ambiguous. Germline CDR1 and CDR2: MGHRA and YSYEKL. This CDR3 is 14 amino acids long. V shed 4 bases and J shed 5 bases, with 14 bases lying between them. The CDR3, as DNA: TGCGCCAGCAGCCCGCCAATTAGCTTGGAGACCCAGTACTTC. Its translation: CASSPPISLETQYF.

The chain has TRBV7-2 and TRBJ2-7; 8 nucleotides agree with TRBD1. After removal of 1 base from V and 5 bases from J, the junction contained 7 bases not matched to a gene. In germline, CDR1 is SGHTA, CDR2 FQGNSA. The CDR3 consists of 15 residues. The CDR3: CASSLGQGFHNEQYF. CDR3 nucleotides: TGTGCCAGCAGCTTAGGACAGGGGTTTCACAACGAGCAGTACTTC.

Written as DNA, the CDR3 is TGCGCCAGCAGCCAAGACGGGGACCCGCGGGCTGAAGCTTTCTTT. Encoded protein: CASSQDGDPRAEAFF. The chain joins TRBV4-3 to TRBJ1-1; TRBD1 might be the D (5 bases). V lost 0 bases and J 6 bases, leaving 14 bases between the germline ends. Per the germline V gene, CDR1 is LGHNA and CDR2 is YSLEER. The CDR3 is 15 amino acids.

This clone was recorded once. V and J are TRBV27 and TRBJ1-5; 8 positions match TRBD1. The CDR3 length is 13 residues. Germline CDR1 MNHEY, CDR2 SMNVEV (reference sequence). J gave up 6 bases and V 5 bases, and 3 bases lay outside the gene matches. CDR3 sequence: CASSPTGVQPQHF. The DNA for the CDR3 is TGTGCCAGCAGTCCGACAGGGGTTCAGCCCCAGCATTTT.